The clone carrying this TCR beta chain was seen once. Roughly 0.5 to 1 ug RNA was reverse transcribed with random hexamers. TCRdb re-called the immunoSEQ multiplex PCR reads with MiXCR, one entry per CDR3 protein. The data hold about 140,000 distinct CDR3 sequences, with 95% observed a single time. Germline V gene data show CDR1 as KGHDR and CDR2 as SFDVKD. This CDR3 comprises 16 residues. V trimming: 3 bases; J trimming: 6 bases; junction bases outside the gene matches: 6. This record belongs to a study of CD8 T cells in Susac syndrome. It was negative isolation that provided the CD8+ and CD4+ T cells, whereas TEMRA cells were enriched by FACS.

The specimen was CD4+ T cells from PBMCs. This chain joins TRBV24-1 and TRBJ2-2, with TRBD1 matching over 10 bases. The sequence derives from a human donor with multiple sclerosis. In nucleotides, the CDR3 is TGTGCCACCAGTGATCCGGGACAGGGGTCCGCCGGGGAGCTGTTTTTT. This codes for CATSDPGQGSAGELFF.